What follows is one T cell receptor beta chain and its context. The protocol was immunoSEQ multiplex PCR, while the TCRdb copy is restricted to in-frame clones and leaves out a portion. The profile shows tens of thousands of clones, more than 70% of them singletons. This entry is derived from a study of blood T cell repertoires in COVID-19. Germline values: CDR1 MNHEY, CDR2 SVGAGI. The CDR3 has 14 amino acids. The V gene lost 6 bases and the J gene lost 1 base, with 10 bases spanning the gap. This TCR was recovered from a woman of 80 years or more with acute or convalescent COVID-19. This chain connects TRBV6-5 to TRBJ1-5; tentatively, D is TRBD1 (5 bases). Sequenced input: peripheral blood. This chain's CDR3 is CASSQGRSNQPQHF. CDR3 in DNA: TGTGCCAGCAGCCAGGGTAGGAGCAATCAGCCCCAGCATTTT.